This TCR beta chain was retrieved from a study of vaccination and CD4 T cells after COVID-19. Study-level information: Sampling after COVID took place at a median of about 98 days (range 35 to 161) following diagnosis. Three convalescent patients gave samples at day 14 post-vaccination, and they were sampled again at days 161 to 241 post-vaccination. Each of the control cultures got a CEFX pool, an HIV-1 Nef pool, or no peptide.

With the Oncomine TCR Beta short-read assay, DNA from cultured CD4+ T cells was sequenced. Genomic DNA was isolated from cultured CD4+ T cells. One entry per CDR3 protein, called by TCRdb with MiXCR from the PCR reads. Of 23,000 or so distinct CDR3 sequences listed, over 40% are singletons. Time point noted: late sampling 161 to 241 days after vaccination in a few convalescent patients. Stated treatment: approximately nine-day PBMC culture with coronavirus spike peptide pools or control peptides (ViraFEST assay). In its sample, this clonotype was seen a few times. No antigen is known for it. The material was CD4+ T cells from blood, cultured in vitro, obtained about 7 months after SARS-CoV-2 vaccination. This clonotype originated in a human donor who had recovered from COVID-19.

The CDR3 sequence: CSARDYGVPSYNEQFF. The CDR3 DNA follows: TGCAGTGCTAGAGACTATGGGGTCCCCTCCTACAATGAGCAGTTCTTC. The V and J genes are TRBV20-1 and TRBJ2-1; no clear D. This CDR3 comprises 16 residues. V lost 0 bases to trimming and J lost 0 bases, with 12 bases between them. Germline V gene data show CDR1 as DFQATT and CDR2 as SNEGSKA (reference sequence).